The 10 T cell receptor beta chains below come from one sample, sequenced in a study of T cell repertoires in aging, cancer and after chemotherapy. Multiplex touch-down PCR with TRB-A/B primers amplified rearranged V-D-J TRB sequences. TCRdb reprocessed the multiplex PCR reads via MiXCR and lists one record per CDR3 protein. The data show approximately 13,000 distinct CDR3 sequences, 20% to 30% seen once. Amplification of TCR beta used genomic DNA extracted from peripheral blood. Material for sequencing was blood. The receptor source for this set is a human donor in good health.

The chain links TRBV18 to TRBJ2-7, with TRBD1 identical over 10 bases. With 2 bases clipped from V and 3 bases from J, the junction kept 1 base outside the gene matches. This CDR3 is 14 amino acids long. Germline CDR1 is KGHSH and CDR2 is LQKENI. CDR3 loop: CASSPRTGGYEQYF. The CDR3 nucleotides are TGTGCCAGCTCACCAAGGACAGGGGGCTACGAGCAGTACTTC.

The chain is built from TRBV27 and TRBJ2-3; 7 bases line up with TRBD2. V lost 0 bases, J lost 5 bases, and 14 bases stayed unmatched. Looked up from germline, CDR1 is MNHEY and CDR2 is SMNVEV (reference sequence). The CDR3 has 18 amino acids. The DNA for the CDR3 is TGTGCCAGCAGTTTATCGGGGGGGGGGGTTCGCTTGGGAGATACGCAGTATTTT. The encoded protein is CASSLSGGGVRLGDTQYF.

This clonotype turned up a few times. The chain recombines TRBV6-1 with TRBJ1-5; D not resolved. V was cut by 6 bases and J by 5 bases, with 14 bases left in between. The germline gives CDR1 MNHNS, CDR2 SASEGT. There are 14 residues in the CDR3. CDR3 amino acids: CASSPGSPYQPQHF. DNA for the CDR3: TGTGCCAGCAGCCCGGGATCGCCTTATCAGCCCCAGCATTTT.

The chain uses TRBV6-1 and TRBJ1-5, with D unresolved. This CDR3 contains 16 residues. Germline values: CDR1 MNHNS, CDR2 SASEGT. V was clipped by 5 bases and J by 0 bases, with 14 bases between them. CDR3 nucleotide sequence: TGTGCCAGCAGTCGCACCTGGGGAGATAGCAATCAGCCCCAGCATTTT. Translated, it gives CASSRTWGDSNQPQHF.

A few counts support this clonotype. The rearrangement links TRBV27 to TRBJ2-3, with 10 bases identical to TRBD2. The germline V gene encodes CDR1 MNHEY and CDR2 SMNVEV (reference sequence). The CDR3 runs 15 residues. Trimming removed 6 bases from V and 4 bases from J; junction bases left unmatched: 7. The CDR3 spells CASSQRGGNADTQYF. The CDR3 DNA is TGTGCCAGCAGCCAGCGGGGGGGGAACGCAGATACGCAGTATTTT.

The chain combines TRBV29-1 with TRBJ2-5; D possibly corresponds to TRBD2 (6 bases). Germline CDR1 reads SQVTM; CDR2 reads ANQGSEA. CDR3 size: 14 residues. V lost 6 bases, J lost 4 bases, and 18 bases lay in between. In DNA, the CDR3 is TGCAGCGTCCTCGTGGGGACTCGAACAGAGACCCAGTACTTC. It codes for CSVLVGTRTETQYF.

The J gene is TRBJ2-1, the V gene TRBV12-3 or TRBV12-4; D possibly corresponds to TRBD1 (6 bases). The CDR3 is made up of 14 amino acids. Trimming shortened V by 9 bases and J by 6 bases, and 18 bases separated the two germline ends. The CDR3 nucleotides are TGTGCCAGTAATCTAAACAGGGAGACCAATGAGCAGTTCTTC. It encodes CASNLNRETNEQFF.

This clonotype has just a few counts. The V call is TRBV7-9, the J call TRBJ1-1; weak D call: TRBD1 (5 bases). The CDR3 has 13 residues. The germline gives CDR1 SEHNR, CDR2 FQNEAQ (reference sequence). Deletions cut 7 bases from V and 4 bases from J, with 13 bases between. The DNA for the CDR3 is TGTGCCAGCACCTTTGGGGGTGGCACTGAAGCTTTCTTT. It is translated as CASTFGGGTEAFF.

V is TRBV5-1 and J is TRBJ1-3, with D uncertain. This CDR3 has 14 amino acids. Germline assignment: CDR1 SGHRS and CDR2 YFSETQ. V shed 4 bases and J shed 8 bases, with 16 bases lying between them. Written as DNA, the CDR3 is TGCGCCAGCAGCCCACTATTCTCGGGAGACACCATATATTTT. Its translation: CASSPLFSGDTIYF. The full variable domain, rest sourced from reference TRBV5-1 and TRBJ1-3, is KAGVTQTPRYLIKTRGQQVTLSCSPISGHRSVSWYQQTPGQGLQFLFEYFSETQRNKGNFPGRFSGRQFSNSRSEMNVSTLELGDSALYLCASSPLFSGDTIYFGEGSWLTVV.

This clonotype qualifies as medium-sized. The V call is TRBV20-1, the J call TRBJ1-2, with D unresolved. The CDR3 length is 12 residues. Trimming pared 6 bases from V and 4 bases from J, leaving 12 bases between. Germline CDR1 and CDR2: DFQATT and SNEGSKA (reference sequence). The DNA for the CDR3 is TGCAGTGCGACCGCCGGTATCTATGGCTACACCTTC. Protein product: CSATAGIYGYTF.